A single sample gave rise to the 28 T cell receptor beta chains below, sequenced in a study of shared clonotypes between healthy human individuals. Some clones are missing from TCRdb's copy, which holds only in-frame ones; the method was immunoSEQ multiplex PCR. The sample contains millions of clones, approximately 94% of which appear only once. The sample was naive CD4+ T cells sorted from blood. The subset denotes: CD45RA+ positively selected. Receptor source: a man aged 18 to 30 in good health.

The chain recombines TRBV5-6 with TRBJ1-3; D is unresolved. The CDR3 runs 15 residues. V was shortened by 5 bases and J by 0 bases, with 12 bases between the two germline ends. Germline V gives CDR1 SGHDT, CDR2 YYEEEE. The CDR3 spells CASSPDARSGNTIYF. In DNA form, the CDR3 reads TGTGCCAGCAGTCCGGACGCCCGCTCTGGAAACACCATATATTTT.

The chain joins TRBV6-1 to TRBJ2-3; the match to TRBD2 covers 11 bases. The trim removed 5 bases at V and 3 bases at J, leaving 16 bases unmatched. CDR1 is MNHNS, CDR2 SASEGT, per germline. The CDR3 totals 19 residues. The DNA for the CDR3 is TGTGCCAGCAGTAAAGGAACCTGGTCCGGGACTAGCGGTACAGATACGCAGTATTTT. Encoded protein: CASSKGTWSGTSGTDTQYF.

Here the CDR3 DNA reads TGCAGCGTTTATATACGGACAGGGGGCTGGGAGCAGTACTTC. Its protein product is CSVYIRTGGWEQYF. This sequence joins TRBV29-1 and TRBJ2-7; 11 positions match TRBD1. The V gene's germline CDR1 is SQVTM and CDR2 ANQGSEA. CDR3 length equals 14 residues. V gave up 5 bases and J gave up 7 bases; unmatched junction bases: 10.

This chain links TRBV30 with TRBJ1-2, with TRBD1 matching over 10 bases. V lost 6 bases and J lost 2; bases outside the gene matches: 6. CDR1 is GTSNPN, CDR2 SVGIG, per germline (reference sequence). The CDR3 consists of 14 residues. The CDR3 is CACGTGDFNYGYTF. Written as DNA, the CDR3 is TGTGCCTGTGGGACAGGGGATTTCAACTATGGCTACACCTTC. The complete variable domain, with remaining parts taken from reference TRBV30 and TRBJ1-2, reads SQTIHQWPATLVQPVGSPLSLECTVEGTSNPNLYWYRQAAGRGLQLLFYSVGIGQISSEVPQNLSASRPQDRQFILSSKKLLLSDSGFYLCACGTGDFNYGYTFGSGTRLTVV.

CDR3 in DNA: TGTGCCAGCAGTTTGCCCCCGGGACAGGGTTTAGCAAATTCACCCCTCCACTTT. This translates into CASSLPPGQGLANSPLHF. The chain uses TRBV28 and TRBJ1-6, with 9 nucleotides matching TRBD1. The CDR3 extends over 18 amino acids. Germline CDR1 reads MDHEN; CDR2 reads SYDVKM. V lost 3 bases and J lost 7; bases outside the gene matches: 13.

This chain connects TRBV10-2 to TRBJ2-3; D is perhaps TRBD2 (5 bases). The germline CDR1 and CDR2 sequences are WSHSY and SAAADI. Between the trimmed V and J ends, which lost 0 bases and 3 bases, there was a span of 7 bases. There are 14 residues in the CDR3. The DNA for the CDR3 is TGCGCCAGCAGTGAGTCGAAGCGGACAGATACGCAGTATTTT. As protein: CASSESKRTDTQYF.

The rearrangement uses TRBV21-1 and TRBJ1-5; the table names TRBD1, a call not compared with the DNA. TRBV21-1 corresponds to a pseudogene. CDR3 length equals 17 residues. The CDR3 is CASRGDGTGMCNQPQHF. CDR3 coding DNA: TGTGCCAGCAGGGGGGACGGGACAGGGATGTGCAATCAGCCCCAGCATTTT.

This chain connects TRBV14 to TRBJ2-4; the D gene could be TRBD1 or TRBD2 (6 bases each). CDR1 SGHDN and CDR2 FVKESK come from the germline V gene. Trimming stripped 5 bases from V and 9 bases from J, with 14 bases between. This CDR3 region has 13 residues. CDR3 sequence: CASSRGAASIQYF. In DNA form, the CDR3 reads TGTGCCAGCAGCAGGGGGGCTGCGAGCATTCAGTACTTC.

CDR3 loop: CASSGTTDEQYF. The CDR3 DNA is TGTGCCAGCAGTGGGACTACAGACGAGCAGTACTTC. V usage is TRBV6-1 and J usage is TRBJ2-7; possible D gene TRBD2, 6 bases. The V and J ends lost 4 bases and 5 bases respectively, with 9 bases between them. The germline CDR1 and CDR2 sequences are MNHNS and SASEGT. The CDR3 has 12 residues.

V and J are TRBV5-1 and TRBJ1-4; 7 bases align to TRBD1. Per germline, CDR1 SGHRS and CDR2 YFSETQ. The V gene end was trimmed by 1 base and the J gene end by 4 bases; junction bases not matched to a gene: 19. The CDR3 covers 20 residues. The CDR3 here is CASSLSPLGQRKPLNEKLFF. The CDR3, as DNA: TGCGCCAGCAGCTTGTCCCCTTTGGGACAGCGCAAGCCACTTAATGAAAAACTGTTTTTT.

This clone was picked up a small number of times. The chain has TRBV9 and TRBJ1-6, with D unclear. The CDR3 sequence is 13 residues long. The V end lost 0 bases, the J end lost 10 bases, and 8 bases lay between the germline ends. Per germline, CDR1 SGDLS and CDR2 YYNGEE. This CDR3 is CASSVAGESPLHF. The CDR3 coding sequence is TGTGCCAGCAGCGTAGCCGGGGAATCACCCCTCCACTTT. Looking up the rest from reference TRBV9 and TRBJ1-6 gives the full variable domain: DSGVTQTPKHLITATGQRVTLRCSPRSGDLSVYWYQQSLDQGLQFLIQYYNGEERAKGNILERFSAQQFPDLHSELNLSSLELGDSALYFCASSVAGESPLHFGNGTRLTVT.

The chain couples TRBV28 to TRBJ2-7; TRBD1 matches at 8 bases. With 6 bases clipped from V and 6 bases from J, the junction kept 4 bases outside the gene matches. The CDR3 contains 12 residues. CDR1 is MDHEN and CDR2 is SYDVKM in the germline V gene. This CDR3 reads CASSQGASEQYF. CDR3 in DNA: TGTGCCAGCAGCCAGGGGGCGAGCGAGCAGTACTTC.

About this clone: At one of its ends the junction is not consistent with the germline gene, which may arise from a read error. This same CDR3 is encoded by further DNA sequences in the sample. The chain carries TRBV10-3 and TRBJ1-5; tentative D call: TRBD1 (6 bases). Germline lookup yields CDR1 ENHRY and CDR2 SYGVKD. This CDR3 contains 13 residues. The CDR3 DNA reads TGTGCCATCAGTGACGGGGGCAACCAGCCCCAGCATTTT. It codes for CAISDGGNQPQHF.

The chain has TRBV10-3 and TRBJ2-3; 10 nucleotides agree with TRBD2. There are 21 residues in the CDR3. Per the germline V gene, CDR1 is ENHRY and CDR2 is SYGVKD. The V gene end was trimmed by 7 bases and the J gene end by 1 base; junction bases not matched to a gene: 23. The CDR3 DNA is TGTGCCATCAATCCGGGACTAGCGAGCCCCACGAGGCCTTCTGGCACAGATACGCAGTATTTT. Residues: CAINPGLASPTRPSGTDTQYF.

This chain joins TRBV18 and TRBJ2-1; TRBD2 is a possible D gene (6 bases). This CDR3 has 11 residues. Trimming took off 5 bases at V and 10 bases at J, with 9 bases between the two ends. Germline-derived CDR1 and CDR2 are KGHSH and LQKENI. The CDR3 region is CASSGTGEQFF. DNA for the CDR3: TGTGCCAGCTCAGGGACTGGCGAGCAGTTCTTC.

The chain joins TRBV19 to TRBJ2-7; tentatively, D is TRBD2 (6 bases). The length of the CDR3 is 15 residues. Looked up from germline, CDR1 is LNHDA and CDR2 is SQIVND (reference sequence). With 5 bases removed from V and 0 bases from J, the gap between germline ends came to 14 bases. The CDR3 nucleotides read TGTGCCAGTAGTGCCGTGTGGGACTTCTCCTACGAGCAGTACTTC. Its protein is CASSAVWDFSYEQYF.

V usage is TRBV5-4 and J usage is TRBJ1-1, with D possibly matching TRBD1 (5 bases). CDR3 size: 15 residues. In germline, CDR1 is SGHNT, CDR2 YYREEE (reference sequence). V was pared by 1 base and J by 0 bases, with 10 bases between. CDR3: CASSLTLQVNTEAFF. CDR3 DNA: TGTGCCAGCAGCTTGACCTTACAGGTGAACACTGAAGCTTTCTTT.

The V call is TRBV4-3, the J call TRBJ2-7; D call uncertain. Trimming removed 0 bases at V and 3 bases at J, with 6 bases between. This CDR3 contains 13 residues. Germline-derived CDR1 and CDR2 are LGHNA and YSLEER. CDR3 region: CASSQEQYYEQYF. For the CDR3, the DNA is TGCGCCAGCAGCCAAGAACAGTACTACGAGCAGTACTTC.

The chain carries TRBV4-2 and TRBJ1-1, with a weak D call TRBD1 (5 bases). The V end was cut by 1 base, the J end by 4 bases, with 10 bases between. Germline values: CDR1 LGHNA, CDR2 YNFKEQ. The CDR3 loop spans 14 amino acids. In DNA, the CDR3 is TGTGCCAGCAGCCAAGGGGGCGCGGTCACTGAAGCTTTCTTT. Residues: CASSQGGAVTEAFF.

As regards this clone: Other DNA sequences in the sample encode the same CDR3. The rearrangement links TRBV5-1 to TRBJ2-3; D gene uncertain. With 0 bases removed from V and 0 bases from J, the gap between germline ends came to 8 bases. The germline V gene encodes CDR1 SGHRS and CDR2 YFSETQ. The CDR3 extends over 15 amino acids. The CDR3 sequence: CASSLGAVSTDTQYF. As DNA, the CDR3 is TGCGCCAGCAGCTTGGGGGCGGTTAGCACAGATACGCAGTATTTT. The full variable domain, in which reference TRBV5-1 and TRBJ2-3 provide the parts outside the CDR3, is KAGVTQTPRYLIKTRGQQVTLSCSPISGHRSVSWYQQTPGQGLQFLFEYFSETQRNKGNFPGRFSGRQFSNSRSEMNVSTLELGDSALYLCASSLGAVSTDTQYFGPGTRLTVL.

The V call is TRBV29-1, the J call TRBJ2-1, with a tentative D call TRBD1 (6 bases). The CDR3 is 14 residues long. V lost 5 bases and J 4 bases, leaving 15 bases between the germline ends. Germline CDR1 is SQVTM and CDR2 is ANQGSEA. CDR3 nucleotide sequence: TGCAGCGTTAGGGGGAAGAACCCATACAATGAGCAGTTCTTC. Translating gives CSVRGKNPYNEQFF.

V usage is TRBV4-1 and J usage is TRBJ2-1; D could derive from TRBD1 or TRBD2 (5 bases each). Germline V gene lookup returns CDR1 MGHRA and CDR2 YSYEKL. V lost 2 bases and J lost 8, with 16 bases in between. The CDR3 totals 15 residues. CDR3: CASSQRGPKIDEQFF. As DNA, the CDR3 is TGCGCCAGCAGCCAAAGGGGACCCAAAATCGATGAGCAGTTCTTC.

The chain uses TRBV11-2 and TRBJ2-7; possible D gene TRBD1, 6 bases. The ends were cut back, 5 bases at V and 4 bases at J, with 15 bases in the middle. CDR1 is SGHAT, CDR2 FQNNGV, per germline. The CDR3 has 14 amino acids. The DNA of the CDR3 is TGTGCCAGCAGCCACAACAGGGTACGGTACGAGCAGTACTTC. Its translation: CASSHNRVRYEQYF.

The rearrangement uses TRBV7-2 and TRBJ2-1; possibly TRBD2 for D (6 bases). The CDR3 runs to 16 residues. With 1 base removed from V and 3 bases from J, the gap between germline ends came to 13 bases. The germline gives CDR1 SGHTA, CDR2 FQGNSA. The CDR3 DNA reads TGTGCCAGCAGCTTAGAGGGAGGTGGGTACTACAATGAGCAGTTCTTC. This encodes CASSLEGGGYYNEQFF.

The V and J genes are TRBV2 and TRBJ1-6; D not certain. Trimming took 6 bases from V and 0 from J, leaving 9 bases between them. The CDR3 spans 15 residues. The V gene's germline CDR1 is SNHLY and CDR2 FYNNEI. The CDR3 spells CASRYRSSYNSPLHF. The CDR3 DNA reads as TGTGCCAGCAGGTACAGAAGCTCCTATAATTCACCCCTCCACTTT. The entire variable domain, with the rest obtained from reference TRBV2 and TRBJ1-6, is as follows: EPEVTQTPSHQVTQMGQEVILRCVPISNHLYFYWYRQILGQKVEFLVSFYNNEISEKSEIFDDQFSVERPDGSNFTLKIRSTKLEDSAMYFCASRYRSSYNSPLHFGNGTRLTVT.

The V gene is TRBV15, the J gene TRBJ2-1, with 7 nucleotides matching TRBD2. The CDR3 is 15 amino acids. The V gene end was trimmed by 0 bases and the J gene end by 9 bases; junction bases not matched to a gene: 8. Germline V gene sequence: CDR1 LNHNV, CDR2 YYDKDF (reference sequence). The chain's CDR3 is CATSRDPAGAIEQFF. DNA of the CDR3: TGTGCCACCAGCAGAGATCCGGCGGGAGCCATTGAGCAGTTCTTC.

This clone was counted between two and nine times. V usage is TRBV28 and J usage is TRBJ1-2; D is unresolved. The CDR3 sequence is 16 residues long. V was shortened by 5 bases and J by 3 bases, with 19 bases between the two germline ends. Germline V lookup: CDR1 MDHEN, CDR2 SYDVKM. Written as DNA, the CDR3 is TGTGCCAGCAGTGCCCCCATAGCGGGGAAGCACTATGGCTACACCTTC. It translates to CASSAPIAGKHYGYTF.

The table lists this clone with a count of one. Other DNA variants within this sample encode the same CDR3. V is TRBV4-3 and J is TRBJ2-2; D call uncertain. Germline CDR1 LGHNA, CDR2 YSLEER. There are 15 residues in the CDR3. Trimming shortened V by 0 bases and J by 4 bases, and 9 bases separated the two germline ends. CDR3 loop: CASSQDLGGTGELFF. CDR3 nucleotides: TGCGCCAGCAGCCAAGATTTAGGCGGCACCGGGGAGCTGTTTTTT.